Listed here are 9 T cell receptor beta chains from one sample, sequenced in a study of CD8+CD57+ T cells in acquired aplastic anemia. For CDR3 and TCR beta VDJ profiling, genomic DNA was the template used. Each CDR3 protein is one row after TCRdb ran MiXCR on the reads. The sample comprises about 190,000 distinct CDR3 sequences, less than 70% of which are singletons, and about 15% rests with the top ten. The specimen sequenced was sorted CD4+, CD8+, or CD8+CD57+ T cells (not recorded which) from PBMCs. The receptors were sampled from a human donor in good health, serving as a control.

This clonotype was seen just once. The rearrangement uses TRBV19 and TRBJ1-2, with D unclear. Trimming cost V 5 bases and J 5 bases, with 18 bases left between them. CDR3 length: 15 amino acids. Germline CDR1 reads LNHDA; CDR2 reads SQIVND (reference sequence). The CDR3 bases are TGTGCCAGTAGTTCCCCCCTCAATAATCGGTATGGCTACACCTTC. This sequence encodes CASSSPLNNRYGYTF.

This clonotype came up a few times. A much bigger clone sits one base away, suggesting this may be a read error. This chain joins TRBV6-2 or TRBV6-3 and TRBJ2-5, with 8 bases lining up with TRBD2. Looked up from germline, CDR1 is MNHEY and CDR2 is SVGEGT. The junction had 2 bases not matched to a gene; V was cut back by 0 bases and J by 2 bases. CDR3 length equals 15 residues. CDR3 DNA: TGTGCCAGCAGTTACTCAGGGACTAGTCAAGAGACCCAGTACTTC. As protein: CASSYSGTSQETQYF.

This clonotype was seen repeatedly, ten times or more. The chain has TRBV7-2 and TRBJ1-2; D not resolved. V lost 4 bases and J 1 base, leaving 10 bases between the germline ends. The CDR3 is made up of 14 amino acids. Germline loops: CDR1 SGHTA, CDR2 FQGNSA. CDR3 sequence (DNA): TGTGCCAGCAGCTACAGTCAGAATAACTATGGCTACACCTTC. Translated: CASSYSQNNYGYTF.

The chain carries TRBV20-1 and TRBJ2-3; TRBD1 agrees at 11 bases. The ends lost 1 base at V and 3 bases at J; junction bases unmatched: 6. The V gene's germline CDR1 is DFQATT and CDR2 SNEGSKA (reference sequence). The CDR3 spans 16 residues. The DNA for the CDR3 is TGCAGTGCTAGAGCTGGGACAGGGGGGGCGACAGATACGCAGTATTTT. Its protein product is CSARAGTGGATDTQYF.

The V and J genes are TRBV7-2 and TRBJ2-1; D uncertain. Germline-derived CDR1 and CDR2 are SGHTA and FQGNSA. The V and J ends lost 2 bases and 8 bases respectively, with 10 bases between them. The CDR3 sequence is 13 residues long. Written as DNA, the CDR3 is TGTGCCAGCAGCTTACTCGGGTCCGATGAGCAGTTCTTC. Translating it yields CASSLLGSDEQFF.

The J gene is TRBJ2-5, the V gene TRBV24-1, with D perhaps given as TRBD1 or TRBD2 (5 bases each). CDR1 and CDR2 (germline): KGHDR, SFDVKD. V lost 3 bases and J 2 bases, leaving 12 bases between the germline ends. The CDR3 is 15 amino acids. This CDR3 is CATSDGTWTQETQYF. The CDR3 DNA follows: TGTGCCACCAGTGATGGGACGTGGACTCAAGAGACCCAGTACTTC.

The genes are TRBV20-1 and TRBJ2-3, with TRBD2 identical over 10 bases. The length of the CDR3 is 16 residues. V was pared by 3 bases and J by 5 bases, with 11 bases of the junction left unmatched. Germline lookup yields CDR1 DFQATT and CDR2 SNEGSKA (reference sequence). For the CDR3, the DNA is TGCAGTGCTAGTGCGTCCCTAGCGGGAGTCATAGATACGCAGTATTTT. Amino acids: CSASASLAGVIDTQYF.

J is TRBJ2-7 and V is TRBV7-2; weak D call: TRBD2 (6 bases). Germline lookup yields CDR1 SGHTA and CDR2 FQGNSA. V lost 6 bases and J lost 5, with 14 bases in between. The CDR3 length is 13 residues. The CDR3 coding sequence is TGTGCCAGCAGGGGGACTGCAACCCACGAGCAGTACTTC. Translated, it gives CASRGTATHEQYF.

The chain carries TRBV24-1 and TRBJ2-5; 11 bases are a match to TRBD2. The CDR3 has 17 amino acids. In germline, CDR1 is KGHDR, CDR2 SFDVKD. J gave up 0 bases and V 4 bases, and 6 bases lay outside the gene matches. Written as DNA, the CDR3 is TGTGCCACCAGTGACTCTTCGACTAGCGGGGACCAAGAGACCCAGTACTTC. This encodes CATSDSSTSGDQETQYF.